The clone carrying this TCR beta chain was seen a few times. The antigen is unknown. The sample is drawn from a study of early T cells in non-severe SARS-CoV-2 infection. Study-level background: Sequencing input comprised bulk RNA from unsorted whole blood; chain pairing was not available. Study results and limitations: The VDJdb matching leaned toward anti-spike CD8 responses and overlooked private and CD4 specificities.

V was trimmed by 6 bases and J by 4 bases, leaving 12 bases between them. The CDR3 totals 13 residues. CDR1 and CDR2 from the germline V gene are MNHEY and SVGAGI. TCRdb called the 5' RACE reads again in MiXCR, with one record for every CDR3 protein. The table shows approximately 100,000 distinct CDR3 sequences, with 16% occurring only once. This chain joins TRBV6-5 and TRBJ1-2; weak D call: TRBD1 (5 bases). The material sequenced was whole blood. The origin of this receptor is an adult who was a healthcare worker with PCR-confirmed SARS-CoV-2 infection or an uninfected control (not recorded which). The CDR3 DNA reads TGTGCCAGCAGCCAGCAGGGTGGCTATGGCTACACCTTC. It yields the protein CASSQQGGYGYTF.